Listed below are T cell receptor beta chains from one sample, sequenced in a study of graft-versus-host responses after intestinal transplantation. Sequencing used immunoSEQ multiplex PCR; TCRdb keeps in-frame clones, though not all of them. The sample holds 86,000 or so clones, about 89% seen once. These receptors have no known antigen. The sample consisted of unstimulated CD8+ T cells sorted from spleen or lymph node cells, taken before intestinal transplant. These receptors were taken from a human donor who received an intestinal transplant. Both conserved end residues are trimmed from each CDR3. The order of the fields is V gene, J gene, clone size, CDR3 protein. Part of the rows lack a size; the others show once, few, many or a class for expanded clones.

>TRBV27|TRBJ2-7|-
ASSPDGQFYEQY
>TRBV27|TRBJ2-5|-
ASSLGLAGEETQY
>TRBV13|TRBJ2-7|-
ASSRAGTSGRYEQY
>TRBV13|TRBJ2-7|-
ASSSTGTVNEQY
>TRBV5-6|TRBJ2-1|-
ASSLDPNEQF
>TRBV4-1|TRBJ2-1|-
ASSLPVGSYNEQF
>TRBV11-2|TRBJ2-3|-
ASSRSEGGPADTQY
>TRBV7-9|TRBJ2-5|-
ASSPVVGENQETQY
>TRBV11-2|TRBJ2-1|-
ASSLGPGTGVNEQF
>TRBV4-1|TRBJ2-2|-
ASSQDPMETANTGELF
>TRBV5-1|TRBJ2-1|-
ASSRTSPLLNEQF
>TRBV5-5|TRBJ2-1|-
ASSLSGQGFDEQF
>TRBV7-9|TRBJ1-5|-
ASSLSGGDQPQH
>TRBV5-1|TRBJ1-5|-
ASRSGGDQPQH
>TRBV5-1|TRBJ2-7|-
ASSSGQGYEQY
>TRBV13|TRBJ2-7|-
ASSFGVIYEQY
>TRBV4-2|TRBJ2-7|-
ASSQSQLAGADEQY
>TRBV5-6|TRBJ1-2|-
ASSLREDYGYT
>TRBV9|TRBJ1-5|-
ASSVLGLDGQPQH
>TRBV2|TRBJ2-2|once
ASSDTRERAGELF
>TRBV7-9|TRBJ2-3|-
ASSRGLPDTQY
>TRBV7-9|TRBJ1-3|-
ASSLWVFGNTIY
>TRBV27|TRBJ1-5|-
ASSQIDQPQH
>TRBV11-1|TRBJ2-1|-
ASSLTSGRYNEQF
>TRBV10-3|TRBJ1-1|-
AISGQRTGDGRNTEAF
>TRBV6-1|TRBJ1-5|-
ASSRQYSNQPQH
>TRBV4-1|TRBJ2-1|-
ASSQAGGNEQF
>TRBV29-1|TRBJ2-7|-
SVEKAGQGSYEQY
>TRBV11-2|TRBJ2-5|-
ASSTPGQGAAGETQY
>TRBV15|TRBJ1-1|-
ATSTGTGPLLKTEAF
>TRBV9|TRBJ1-6|few
ASSGPDGDSPLH
>TRBV21-1|TRBJ2-3|once
ASSKGFLTSTDTQY
>TRBV4-1|TRBJ1-5|-
ASSSATGDPSRPQH
>TRBV9|TRBJ2-5|once
ASSGGGQETQY
>TRBV2|TRBJ1-1|-
ASSVAVDTEAF
>TRBV10-2|TRBJ1-2|-
ASSEMGHGYT
>TRBV6-1|TRBJ2-7|-
ASSEGGSGIHEQY
>TRBV27|TRBJ2-1|-
ASSSVGSSGNEQF
>TRBV19|TRBJ2-5|-
ASSIVGGETQY
>TRBV5-6|TRBJ2-1|once
ASRPTGAHEQF